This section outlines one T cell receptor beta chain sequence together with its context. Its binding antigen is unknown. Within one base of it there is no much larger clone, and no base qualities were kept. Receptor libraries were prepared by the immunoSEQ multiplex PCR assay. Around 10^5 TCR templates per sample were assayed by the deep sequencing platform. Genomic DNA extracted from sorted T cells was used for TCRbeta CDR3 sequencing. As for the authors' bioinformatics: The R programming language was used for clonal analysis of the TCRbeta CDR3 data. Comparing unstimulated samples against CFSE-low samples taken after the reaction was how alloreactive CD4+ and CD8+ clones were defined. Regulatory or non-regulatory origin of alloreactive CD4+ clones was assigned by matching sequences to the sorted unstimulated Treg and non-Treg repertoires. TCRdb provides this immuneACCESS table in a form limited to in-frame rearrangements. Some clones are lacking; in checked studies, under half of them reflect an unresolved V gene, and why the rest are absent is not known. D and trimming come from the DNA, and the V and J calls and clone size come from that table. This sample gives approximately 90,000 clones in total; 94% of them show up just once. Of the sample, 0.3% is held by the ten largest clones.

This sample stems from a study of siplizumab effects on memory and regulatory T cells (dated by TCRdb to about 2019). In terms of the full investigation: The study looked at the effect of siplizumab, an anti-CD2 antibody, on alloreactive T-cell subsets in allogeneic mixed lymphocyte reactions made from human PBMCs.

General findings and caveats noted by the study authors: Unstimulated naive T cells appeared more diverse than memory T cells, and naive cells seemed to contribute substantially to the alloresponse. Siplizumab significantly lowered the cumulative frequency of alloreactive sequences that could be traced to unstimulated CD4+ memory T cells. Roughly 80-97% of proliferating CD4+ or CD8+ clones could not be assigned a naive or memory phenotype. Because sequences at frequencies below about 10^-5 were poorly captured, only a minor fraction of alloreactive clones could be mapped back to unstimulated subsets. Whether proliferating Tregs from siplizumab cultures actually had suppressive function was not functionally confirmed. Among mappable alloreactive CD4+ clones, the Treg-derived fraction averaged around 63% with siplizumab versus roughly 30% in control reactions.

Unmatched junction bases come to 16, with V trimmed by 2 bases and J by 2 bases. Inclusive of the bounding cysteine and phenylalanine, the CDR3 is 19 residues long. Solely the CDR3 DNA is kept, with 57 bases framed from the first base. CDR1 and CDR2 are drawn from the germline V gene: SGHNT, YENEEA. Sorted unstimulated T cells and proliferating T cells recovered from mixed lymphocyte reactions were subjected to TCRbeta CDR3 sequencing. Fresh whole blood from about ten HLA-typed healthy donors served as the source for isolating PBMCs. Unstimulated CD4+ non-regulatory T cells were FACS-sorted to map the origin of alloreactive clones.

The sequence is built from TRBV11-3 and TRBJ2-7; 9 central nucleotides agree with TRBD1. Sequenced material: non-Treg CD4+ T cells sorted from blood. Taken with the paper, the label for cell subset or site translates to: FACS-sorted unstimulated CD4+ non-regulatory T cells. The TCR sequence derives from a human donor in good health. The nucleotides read TGTGCCAGCAGCTTACCTCATTACTCGGACAGGGGCCAAACCTACGAGCAGTACTTC. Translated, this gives CASSLPHYSDRGQTYEQYF.